Below are 7 T cell receptor beta chains sequenced from a single sample in a study of blood T cell repertoires in COVID-19 (dated by TCRdb to 2020 to 2022). Library construction relied on the immunoSEQ multiplex PCR assay. The table comes from immuneACCESS by way of TCRdb, which keeps in-frame sequences with V and J called. Part of the clones is missing from these tables; in studies checked, under half for an unresolved V gene and the rest for unknown reasons. The sample yields hundreds of thousands of clones; around 91% were counted once. 1.1% of the sample is held by the ten biggest clonotypes. Source material: PBMCs or T cells enriched from blood (not recorded which). These receptors were taken from a man younger than 40 who had recovered from COVID-19.

V and J are TRBV25-1 and TRBJ2-7; tentative D call: TRBD2 (5 bases). CDR1 and CDR2 from the germline V gene are MGHDK and SYGVNS. This CDR3 contains 14 residues. V gave up 2 bases and J gave up 1 base, with 9 bases separating them. The CDR3 DNA reads as TGTGCCAGCAGTGAAAGCGGCCTATCCTACGAGCAGTACTTC. Translating it yields CASSESGLSYEQYF.

J is TRBJ1-2 and V is TRBV11-2; D gene unclear. Trimming shortened V by 5 bases and J by 4 bases, and 14 bases separated the two germline ends. The germline CDR1 and CDR2 sequences are SGHAT and FQNNGV. CDR3 length: 14 residues. The CDR3, as DNA: TGTGCCAGCAGCGAAACGAGGGCCTCCTATGGCTACACCTTC. The encoded protein is CASSETRASYGYTF.

The rearrangement uses TRBV2 and TRBJ1-5, with 7 bases identical to TRBD1. The ends lost 6 bases at V and 4 bases at J; junction bases unmatched: 12. Germline CDR1 and CDR2: SNHLY and FYNNEI. This CDR3 has 16 residues. In nucleotides, the CDR3 is TGTGCCAGCAGCCCCGAACAGGGGATGGGAAATCAGCCCCAGCATTTT. Translating it yields CASSPEQGMGNQPQHF. Based on the CDR3 plus reference TRBV2 and TRBJ1-5, the full variable domain is EPEVTQTPSHQVTQMGQEVILRCVPISNHLYFYWYRQILGQKVEFLVSFYNNEISEKSEIFDDQFSVERPDGSNFTLKIRSTKLEDSAMYFCASSPEQGMGNQPQHFGDGTRLSIL.

CDR3 protein: CASGRGAGANVLTF. DNA of the CDR3: TGTGCCAGCGGCAGGGGGGCTGGGGCCAACGTCCTGACTTTC. This chain uses TRBV28 with TRBJ2-6; D possibly corresponds to TRBD1 (7 bases). Trimming took off 8 bases at V and 2 bases at J, with 10 bases between the two ends. Germline V lookup: CDR1 MDHEN, CDR2 SYDVKM. This CDR3 has 14 residues.

The rearrangement links TRBV21-1 to TRBJ2-1; no DNA check was done on the table's D call, TRBD1. TRBV21-1 is a documented pseudogene. The CDR3 spans 16 residues. The CDR3 is CASRGATEGSHNEQFF. The CDR3 DNA is TGTGCCAGCAGGGGCGCCACCGAAGGATCCCACAATGAGCAGTTCTTC.

This CDR3 is CAISKAGGNQPQHF. CDR3 bases: TGTGCCATCAGTAAGGCGGGGGGCAATCAGCCCCAGCATTTT. V usage is TRBV10-3 and J usage is TRBJ1-5, with D maybe TRBD1 (5 bases). Germline V gene lookup returns CDR1 ENHRY and CDR2 SYGVKD. The germline V and J ends were trimmed by 5 bases and 2 bases, with 10 bases remaining between them. The CDR3 is made up of 14 amino acids.

The chain joins TRBV11-2 to TRBJ2-1, with 8 positions matching TRBD2. The CDR3 runs to 15 residues. Germline loops: CDR1 SGHAT, CDR2 FQNNGV. Losses at the gene ends were 3 bases for V and 7 bases for J; bases not matched to a gene: 8. CDR3 bases: TGTGCCAGCAGCTTGAGCGGGAGAATCTGGAATGAGCAGTTCTTC. Translation gives CASSLSGRIWNEQFF.